The TCR beta chain described here comes from a study of early T cells in non-severe SARS-CoV-2 infection. The overall study: Sequencing targeted bulk RNA from unsorted whole blood, leaving chains unpaired.

cDNA molecules, individually, were tagged with unique molecular identifiers. TCRdb recomputed calls from the 5' RACE reads with MiXCR, one row per CDR3 protein. This table holds tens of thousands of distinct CDR3 sequences, 4% to 5% found once. Germline CDR1 reads SGHRS; CDR2 reads YFSETQ. Trimming shortened V by 5 bases and J by 4 bases, and 12 bases separated the two germline ends. The CDR3 runs 13 residues. The study's findings and limits: There was a bias toward anti-spike CD8 responses in VDJdb matching, which missed private and CD4 specificities.

About this clonotype itself: Its antigen remains unidentified.

The J gene is TRBJ1-1, the V gene TRBV5-1, with a weak D call TRBD1 (5 bases). The sequence came from an adult who was a healthcare worker with PCR-confirmed SARS-CoV-2 infection or an uninfected control (not recorded which). The sequencing input was whole blood. The CDR3 loop is CASRLGGGTEAFF. Here the CDR3 DNA reads TGCGCCAGCAGACTAGGCGGGGGCACTGAAGCTTTCTTT.